This T cell receptor beta chain came from a study of human T cells and chemical hapten exposure. Points from the study as a whole: DPC sensitization did not alter TCRs above 1 in 1000 frequency.

In its sample, this clonotype was seen a few times. The target antigen is unknown. Time point indicated: healthy volunteer bleed at 2 weeks. It was unfractionated whole blood from which total RNA was extracted. TCRdb processed the RACE reads anew with MiXCR; each CDR3 protein has one entry. Here the sample spans tens of thousands of distinct CDR3 sequences, 7.4% being singletons. V lost 6 bases and J 6 bases, leaving 14 bases between the germline ends. Per germline, CDR1 MDHEN and CDR2 SYDVKM. This CDR3 comprises 13 residues. The clonotype was recovered from a human donor in good health. Some clones in this sample may be carry-over from other donors' samples. Sequenced sample: whole blood. The gene calls are TRBV28 and TRBJ1-2, with D uncertain. The CDR3 protein is CASSLGSPDGYTF. For the CDR3, the DNA is TGTGCCAGCAGCCTAGGGTCCCCAGATGGCTACACCTTC.